Sequencing of this TCR beta chain was carried out in a study of T cell repertoires in cytomegalovirus infection (dated by TCRdb to between 2018 and 2020). About the study as a whole: Alongside well-studied HLA-B-restricted epitopes, the peptide stimulations were aimed at recently identified HLA-C-restricted CMV epitopes, whose presentation resists viral immunomodulation. Because public TCR beta signatures pointed to carriage of CMV infection together with the matching HLA type, the HLA type of each donor mattered for the analysis.

On this clonotype itself: What antigen it recognizes has not been identified. A junction boundary mismatches the germline segment, possibly from a read error.

General findings and caveats noted by the study authors: The ex vivo response was dominated by HLA-C-restricted CMV-specific TCR beta clonotypes, and the single most frequent clonotype in two of eight donors was supplied by these HLA-C-restricted clonotypes. Cumulative frequency of public TCR beta family members discriminated carriers of CMV infection plus the relevant HLA type in this cohort and an independent 352-donor cohort.

The treatment or condition label of this sample denotes: in vitro stimulation with specific CMV peptide epitopes to enrich CMV-specific T cells. Sequencing was carried out with an Illumina HiSeq 1500. The public sequencing data were trimmed at Q25 with fastp and processed into clonotypes with MiXCR by TCRdb, which kept only in-frame beta chains. Records with the same CDR3 protein are collapsed into one entry carrying the most frequent genes and DNA. This sample lists about 830,000 distinct CDR3 sequences; about 31% were detected once. The ten top clones hold roughly 12% of the sample. Looking up the germline V gene yields CDR1 SGHDN and CDR2 FVKESK. The CDR3 numbers 14 residues from cysteine through phenylalanine. This entry keeps only the CDR3 DNA: 42 bases, framed from base 1.

The clonotype originates from a human donor in good health (CMV status not recorded). Some clones in this sample may be carry-over from other donors' samples. The sample was cultured CD8+ T cells from PBMCs, taken from culture after CMV antigen stimulation. The sequence joins TRBV14 to TRBJ1-4, and 8 bases in between align with TRBD1. The CDR3 region: CVSSKTGDNEKLFF. The nucleotide sequence reads TGTGTCAGCAGCAAGACAGGGGATAATGAAAAACTGTTTTTT.